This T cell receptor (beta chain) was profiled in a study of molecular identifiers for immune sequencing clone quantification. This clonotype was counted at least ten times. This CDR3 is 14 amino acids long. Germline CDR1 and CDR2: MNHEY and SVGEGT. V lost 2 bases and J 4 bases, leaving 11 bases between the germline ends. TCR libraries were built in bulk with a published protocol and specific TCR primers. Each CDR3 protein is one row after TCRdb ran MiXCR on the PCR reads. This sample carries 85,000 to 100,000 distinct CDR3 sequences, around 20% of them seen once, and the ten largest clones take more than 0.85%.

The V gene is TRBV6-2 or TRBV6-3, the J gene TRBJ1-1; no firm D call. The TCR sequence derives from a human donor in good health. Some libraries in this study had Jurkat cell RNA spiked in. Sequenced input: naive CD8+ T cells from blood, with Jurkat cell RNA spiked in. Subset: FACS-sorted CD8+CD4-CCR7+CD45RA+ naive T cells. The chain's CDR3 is CASSYVGLGTEAFF. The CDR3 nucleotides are TGTGCCAGCAGTTACGTGGGCCTAGGCACTGAAGCTTTCTTT.